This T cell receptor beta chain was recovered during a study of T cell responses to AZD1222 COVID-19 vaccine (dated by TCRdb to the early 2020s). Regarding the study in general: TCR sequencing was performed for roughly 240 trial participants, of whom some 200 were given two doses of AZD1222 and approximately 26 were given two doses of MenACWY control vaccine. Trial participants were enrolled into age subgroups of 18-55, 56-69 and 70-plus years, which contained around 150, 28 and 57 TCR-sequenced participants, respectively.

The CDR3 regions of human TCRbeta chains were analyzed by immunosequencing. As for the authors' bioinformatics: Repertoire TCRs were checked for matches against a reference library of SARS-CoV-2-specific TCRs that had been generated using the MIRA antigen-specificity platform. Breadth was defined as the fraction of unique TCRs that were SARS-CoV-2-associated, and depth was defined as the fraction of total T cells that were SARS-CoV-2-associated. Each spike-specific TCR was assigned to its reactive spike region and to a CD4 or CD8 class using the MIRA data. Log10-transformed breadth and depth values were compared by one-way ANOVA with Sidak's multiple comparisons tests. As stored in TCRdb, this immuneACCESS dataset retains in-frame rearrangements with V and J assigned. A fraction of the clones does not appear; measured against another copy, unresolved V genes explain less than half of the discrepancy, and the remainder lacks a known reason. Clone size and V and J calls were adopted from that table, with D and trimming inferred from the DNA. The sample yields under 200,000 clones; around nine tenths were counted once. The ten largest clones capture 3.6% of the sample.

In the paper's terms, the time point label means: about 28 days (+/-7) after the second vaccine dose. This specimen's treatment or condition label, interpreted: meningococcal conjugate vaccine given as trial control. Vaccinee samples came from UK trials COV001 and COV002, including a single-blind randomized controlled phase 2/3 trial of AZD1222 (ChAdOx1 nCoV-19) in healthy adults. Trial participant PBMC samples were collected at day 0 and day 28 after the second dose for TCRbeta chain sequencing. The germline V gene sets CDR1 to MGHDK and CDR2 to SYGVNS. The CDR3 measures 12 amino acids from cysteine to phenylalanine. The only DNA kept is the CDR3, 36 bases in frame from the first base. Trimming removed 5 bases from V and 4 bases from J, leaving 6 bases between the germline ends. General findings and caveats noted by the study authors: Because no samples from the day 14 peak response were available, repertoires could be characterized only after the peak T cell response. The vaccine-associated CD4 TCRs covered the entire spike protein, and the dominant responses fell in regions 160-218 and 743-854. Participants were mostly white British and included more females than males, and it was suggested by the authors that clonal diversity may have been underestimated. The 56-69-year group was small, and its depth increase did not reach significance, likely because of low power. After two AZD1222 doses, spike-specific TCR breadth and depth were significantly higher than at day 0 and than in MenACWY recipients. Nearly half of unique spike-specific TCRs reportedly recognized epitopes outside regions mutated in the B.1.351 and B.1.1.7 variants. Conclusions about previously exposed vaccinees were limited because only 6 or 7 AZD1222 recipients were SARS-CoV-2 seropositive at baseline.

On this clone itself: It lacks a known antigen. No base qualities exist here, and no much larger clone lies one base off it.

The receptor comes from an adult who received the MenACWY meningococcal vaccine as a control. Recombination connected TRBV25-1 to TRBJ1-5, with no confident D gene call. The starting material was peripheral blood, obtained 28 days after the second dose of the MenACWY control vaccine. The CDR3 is CASSLGNQPQHF. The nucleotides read TGTGCCAGCAGTCTGGGAAATCAGCCCCAGCATTTT.